The clone carrying this TCR beta chain came up a few times. What it binds is not known. The data were obtained in a study of post-analysis software for immune sequencing data. Study context: The disease courses covered relapsing-remitting, secondary progressive and progressive-relapsing multiple sclerosis.

The study, taken as a whole, reports: The study found significantly lower normalized Chao1 diversity in multiple sclerosis patients than in controls. Samples from a shared batch, those prepared together, strongly co-clustered by F measure. Relative to controls, patients had 5 or 6 TRBV segments at higher frequency, with TRBV5-6, TRBV5-1 and TRBV20-1 among these.

V dropped 2 bases and J dropped 2 bases, with 8 bases sitting between them. The CDR3 is 14 residues long. The germline V gene encodes CDR1 SGHVS and CDR2 FNYEAQ. TCR beta cDNA libraries had unique molecular identifiers. Roughly 0.5 million cDNA molecules were obtained from roughly 0.93 to 9.6 million T cells. TCRdb called the PCR reads again in MiXCR, with one record for every CDR3 protein. The table shows approximately 770,000 distinct CDR3 sequences, with 40% to 55% occurring only once. Sequenced material: blood. This receptor was identified in a girl aged 10-17 years with multiple sclerosis. The V gene is TRBV7-6, the J gene TRBJ2-3; D uncertain. The CDR3 DNA reads as TGTGCCAGCAGCTTATTGTCTGACACAGATACGCAGTATTTT. Translation: CASSLLSDTDTQYF.